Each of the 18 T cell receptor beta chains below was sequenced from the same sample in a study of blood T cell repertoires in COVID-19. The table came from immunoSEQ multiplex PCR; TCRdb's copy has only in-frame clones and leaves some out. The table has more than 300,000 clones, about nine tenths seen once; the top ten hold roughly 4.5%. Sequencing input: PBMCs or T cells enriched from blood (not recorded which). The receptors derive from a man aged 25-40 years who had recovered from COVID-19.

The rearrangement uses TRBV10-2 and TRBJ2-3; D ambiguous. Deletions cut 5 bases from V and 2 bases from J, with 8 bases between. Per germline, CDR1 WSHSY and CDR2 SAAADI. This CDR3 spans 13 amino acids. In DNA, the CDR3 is TGCGCCAGCAGTTCAGGCGACACAGATACGCAGTATTTT. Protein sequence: CASSSGDTDTQYF.

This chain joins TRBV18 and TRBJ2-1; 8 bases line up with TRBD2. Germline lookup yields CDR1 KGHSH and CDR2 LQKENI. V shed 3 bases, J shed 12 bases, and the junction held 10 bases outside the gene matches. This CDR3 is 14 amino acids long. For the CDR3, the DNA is TGTGCCAGCTCACCCCCTCTTGTCGGGGGGGGGCAGTTCTTC. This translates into CASSPPLVGGGQFF.

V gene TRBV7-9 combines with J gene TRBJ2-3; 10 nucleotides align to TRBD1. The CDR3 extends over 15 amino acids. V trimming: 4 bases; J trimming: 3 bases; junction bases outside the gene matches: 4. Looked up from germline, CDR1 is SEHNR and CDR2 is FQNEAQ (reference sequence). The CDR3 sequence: CASSSWDRGTDTQYF. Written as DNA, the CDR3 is TGTGCCAGCAGCTCGTGGGACAGGGGTACAGATACGCAGTATTTT.

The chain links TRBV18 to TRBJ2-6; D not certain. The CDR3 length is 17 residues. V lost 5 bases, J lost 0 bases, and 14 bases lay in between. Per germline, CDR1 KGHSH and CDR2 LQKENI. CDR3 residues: CASSENSLFSGANVLTF. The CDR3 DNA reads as TGTGCCAGCTCAGAGAACTCGCTCTTCTCTGGGGCCAACGTCCTGACTTTC.

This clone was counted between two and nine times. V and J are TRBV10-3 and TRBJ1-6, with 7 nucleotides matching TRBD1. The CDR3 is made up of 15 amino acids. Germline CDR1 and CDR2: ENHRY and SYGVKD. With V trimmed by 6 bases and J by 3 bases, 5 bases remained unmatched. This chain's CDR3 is CAIRQTGNYNSPLHF. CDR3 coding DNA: TGTGCCATCAGACAGACAGGGAACTATAATTCACCCCTCCACTTT.

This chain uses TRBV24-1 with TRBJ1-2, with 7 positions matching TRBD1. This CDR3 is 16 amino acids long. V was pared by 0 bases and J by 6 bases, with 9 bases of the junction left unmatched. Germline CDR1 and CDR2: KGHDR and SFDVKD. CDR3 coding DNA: TGTGCCACCAGTGATTTGCGGGGACAGCTCAGCGATGGCTACACCTTC. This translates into CATSDLRGQLSDGYTF.

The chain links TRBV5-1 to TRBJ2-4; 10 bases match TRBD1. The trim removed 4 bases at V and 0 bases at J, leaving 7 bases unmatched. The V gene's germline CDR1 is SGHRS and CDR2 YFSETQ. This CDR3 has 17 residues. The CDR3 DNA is TGCGCCAGCAGCGCCGGGACAGGGGTCTTAGCCAAAAACATTCAGTACTTC. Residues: CASSAGTGVLAKNIQYF.

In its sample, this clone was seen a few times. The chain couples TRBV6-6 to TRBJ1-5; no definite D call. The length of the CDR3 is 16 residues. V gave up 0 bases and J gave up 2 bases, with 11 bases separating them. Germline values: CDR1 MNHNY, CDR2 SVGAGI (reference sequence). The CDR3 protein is CASSYSPKTGNQPQHF. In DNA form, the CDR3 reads TGTGCCAGCAGTTACTCTCCTAAAACGGGCAATCAGCCCCAGCATTTT.

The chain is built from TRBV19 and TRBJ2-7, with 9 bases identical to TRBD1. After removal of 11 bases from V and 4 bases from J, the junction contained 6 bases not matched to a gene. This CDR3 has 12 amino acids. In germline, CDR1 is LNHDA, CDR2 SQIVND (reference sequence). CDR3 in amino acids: CASGTGIYEQYF. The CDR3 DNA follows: TGTGCCTCCGGGACAGGGATATACGAGCAGTACTTC.

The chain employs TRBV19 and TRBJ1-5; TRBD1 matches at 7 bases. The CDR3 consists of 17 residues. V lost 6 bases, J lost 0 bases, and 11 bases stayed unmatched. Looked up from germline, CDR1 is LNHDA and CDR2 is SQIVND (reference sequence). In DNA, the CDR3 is TGTGCCAGTAGCGAGCTGATAGGGACAGTTAGCAATCAGCCCCAGCATTTT. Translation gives CASSELIGTVSNQPQHF.

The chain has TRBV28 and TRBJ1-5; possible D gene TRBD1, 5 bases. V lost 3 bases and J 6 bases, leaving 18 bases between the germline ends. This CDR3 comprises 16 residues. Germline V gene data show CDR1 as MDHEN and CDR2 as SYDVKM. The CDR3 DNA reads TGTGCCAGCAGTTTTATTCGAAGCGGGGGGACTCAGCCCCAGCATTTT. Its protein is CASSFIRSGGTQPQHF.

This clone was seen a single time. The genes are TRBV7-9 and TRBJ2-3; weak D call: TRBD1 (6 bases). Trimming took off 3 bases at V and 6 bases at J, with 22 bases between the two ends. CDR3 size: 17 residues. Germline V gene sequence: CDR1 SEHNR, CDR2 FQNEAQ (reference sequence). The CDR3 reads CASSFRPVGLGADTQYF. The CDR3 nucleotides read TGTGCCAGCAGCTTTCGCCCTGTAGGTCTGGGGGCGGATACGCAGTATTTT.

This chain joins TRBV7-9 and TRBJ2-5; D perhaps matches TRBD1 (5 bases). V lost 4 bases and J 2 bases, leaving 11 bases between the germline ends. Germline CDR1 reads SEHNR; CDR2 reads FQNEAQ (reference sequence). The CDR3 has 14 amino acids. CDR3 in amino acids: CASSSSGAQETQYF. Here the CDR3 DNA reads TGTGCCAGCAGCTCAAGTGGGGCACAAGAGACCCAGTACTTC. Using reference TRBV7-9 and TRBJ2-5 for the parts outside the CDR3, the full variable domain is DTGVSQNPRHKITKRGQNVTFRCDPISEHNRLYWYRQTLGQGPEFLTYFQNEAQLEKSRLLSDRFSAERPKGSFSTLEIQRTEQGDSAMYLCASSSSGAQETQYFGPGTRLLVL.

The DNA of the CDR3 is TGTGCCAGCAGTTCCCCGTTAAACTATGGCTACACCTTC. The encoded protein is CASSSPLNYGYTF. The chain carries TRBV6-5 and TRBJ1-2, with unresolved D. This CDR3 is built from 13 residues. V shed 4 bases and J shed 2 bases, with 8 bases lying between them. Germline loops: CDR1 MNHEY, CDR2 SVGAGI.

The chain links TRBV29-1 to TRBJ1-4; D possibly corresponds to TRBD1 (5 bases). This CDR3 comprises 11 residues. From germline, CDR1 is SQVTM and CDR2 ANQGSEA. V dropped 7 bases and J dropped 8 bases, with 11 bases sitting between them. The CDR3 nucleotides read TGCAGCGCCCTAGGACAAGAAAAACTGTTTTTT. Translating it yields CSALGQEKLFF.

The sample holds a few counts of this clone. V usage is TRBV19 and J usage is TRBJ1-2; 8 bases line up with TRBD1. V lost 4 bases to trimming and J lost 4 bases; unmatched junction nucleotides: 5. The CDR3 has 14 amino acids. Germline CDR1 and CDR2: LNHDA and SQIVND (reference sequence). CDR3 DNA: TGTGCCAGTAGTACACGGACAGGGATCTATGGCTACACCTTC. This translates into CASSTRTGIYGYTF.

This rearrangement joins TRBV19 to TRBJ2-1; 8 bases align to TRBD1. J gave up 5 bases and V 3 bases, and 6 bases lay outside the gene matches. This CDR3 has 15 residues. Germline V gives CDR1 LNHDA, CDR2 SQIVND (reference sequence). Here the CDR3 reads CASSIMDREDNEQFF. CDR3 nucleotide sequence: TGTGCCAGTAGTATCATGGACAGGGAGGACAATGAGCAGTTCTTC. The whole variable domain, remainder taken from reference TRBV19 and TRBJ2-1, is DGGITQSPKYLFRKEGQNVTLSCEQNLNHDAMYWYRQDPGQGLRLIYYSQIVNDFQKGDIAEGYSVSREKKESFPLTVTSAQKNPTAFYLCASSIMDREDNEQFFGPGTRLTVL.

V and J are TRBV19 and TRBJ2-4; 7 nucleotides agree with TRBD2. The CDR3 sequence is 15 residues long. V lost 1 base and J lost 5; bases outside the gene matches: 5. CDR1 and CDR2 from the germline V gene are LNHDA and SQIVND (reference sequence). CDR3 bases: TGTGCCAGTAGTATAGTCGCGGGAGTACAAAACATTCAGTACTTC. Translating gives CASSIVAGVQNIQYF.